The T cell receptor beta chain under discussion was sequenced for a study of neurological immune-mediated disorders. Study-level results: While HTLV-1-associated myelopathy showed the greatest TCR clonal expansion, multiple sclerosis showed the least, falling below healthy controls.

One entry per CDR3 protein, called by TCRdb with MiXCR from the 5' RACE reads. The sample shows 50,000 to 75,000 distinct CDR3 sequences, about 12% of them seen only once. Many counts were recorded for this clonotype. Its specificity is not known. The source of this sequence is a woman aged 60 to 75 with HTLV-1-associated myelopathy (HAM/TSP). What was sequenced was PBMCs.

CDR3 region: CASSLFQVPGETQYF. CDR3 nucleotides: TGTGCCAGCAGTTTGTTTCAGGTGCCCGGGGAGACCCAGTACTTC. The chain joins TRBV27 to TRBJ2-5; D unclear. V lost 3 bases and J 5 bases, leaving 16 bases between the germline ends. The germline CDR1 and CDR2 sequences are MNHEY and SMNVEV (reference sequence). The CDR3 covers 15 residues.